The 29 T cell receptor beta chains presented below share a single source sample, sequenced in a study of T-cell reconstitution after alpha-beta-depleted transplantation in children (TCRdb year 2016). Receptor libraries were prepared by PCR. Data came from an Illumina HiSeq 2500. To normalize quantification of the TCRbeta repertoire, the TCR libraries were built with molecular barcoding that relied on unique molecular identifiers. TCRdb's own reprocessing of the public reads used fastp at Q25 and MiXCR and kept productive beta chains. Every entry covers one CDR3 protein and lists the most common genes and DNA from its rows. This sample has 130,000 or so distinct CDR3 sequences in its table, and about 9.6% of those were observed once. The ten largest clones capture more than 20% of the sample. The intended sense of this specimen's treatment or condition label: allogeneic hematopoietic cell transplantation with graft depleted of TCRalphabeta T cells and CD19 B cells.

The specimen comprised PBMCs, mostly from graft donor cells, sampled 180 days after TCRalphabeta/CD19-depleted stem cell transplant. These receptor sequences come from a girl less than two years old who had a stem cell transplant for combined immunodeficiency, so the T cells may come from the graft donor.

The table lists this clonotype with a few counts. V usage is TRBV11-3 and J usage is TRBJ2-3; 7 nucleotides line up with TRBD1. The germline V gene encodes CDR1 SGHNT and CDR2 YENEEA. This CDR3 has 16 residues. J gave up 2 bases and V 1 base, and 6 bases lay outside the gene matches. CDR3 in DNA: TGTGCCAGCAGCTTAGGAGGGGGCCGCTACACAGATACGCAGTATTTT. Its translation is CASSLGGGRYTDTQYF.

This clonotype was found a few times. This chain joins TRBV5-1 and TRBJ2-4; D may be TRBD1 (6 bases). Between the trimmed V and J ends, which lost 0 bases and 1 base, there was a span of 11 bases. Per germline, CDR1 SGHRS and CDR2 YFSETQ. CDR3 size: 16 residues. The CDR3 is CASSLGQAYAKNIQYF. The CDR3 bases are TGCGCCAGCAGCTTGGGACAGGCCTACGCCAAAAACATTCAGTACTTC.

The genes are TRBV7-2 and TRBJ1-2; 10 nucleotides line up with TRBD1. The CDR3 is made up of 15 amino acids. The germline V gene has CDR1 SGHTA and CDR2 FQGNSA. With V trimmed by 6 bases and J by 2 bases, 6 bases remained unmatched. The chain's CDR3 is CASRTGTGVNYGYTF. The DNA of the CDR3 is TGTGCCAGCAGGACCGGGACAGGGGTCAACTATGGCTACACCTTC. Together with reference TRBV7-2 and TRBJ1-2, the CDR3 gives the full variable domain: GAGVSQSPSNKVTEKGKDVELRCDPISGHTALYWYRQSLGQGLEFLIYFQGNSAPDKSGLPSDRFSAERTGGSVSTLTIQRTQQEDSAVYLCASRTGTGVNYGYTFGSGTRLTVV.

The sample holds many counts of this clonotype. The rearrangement uses TRBV5-1 and TRBJ2-2, with D hard to call. V lost 0 bases and J lost 1, with 4 bases in between. CDR1 and CDR2 from the germline V gene are SGHRS and YFSETQ. CDR3 size: 14 residues. The DNA for the CDR3 is TGCGCCAGCAGCTTGGACAGGAACACCGGGGAGCTGTTTTTT. The encoded protein is CASSLDRNTGELFF.

The sample holds a few counts of this clonotype. The rearrangement uses TRBV27 and TRBJ2-5; 7 bases match TRBD2. Trimming removed 5 bases from V and 6 bases from J; junction bases left unmatched: 12. CDR1 and CDR2 from the germline V gene are MNHEY and SMNVEV (reference sequence). The CDR3 length is 15 residues. Here the CDR3 DNA reads TGTGCCAGCAGTCCTCTAGCGGCCCCGACCCAGACCCAGTACTTC. Protein: CASSPLAAPTQTQYF.

The table lists this clonotype with a few counts. The chain carries TRBV20-1 and TRBJ2-7; 11 bases fit TRBD2. The CDR3 covers 15 residues. Trimming took 3 bases from V and 2 from J; bases not matched to a gene: 6. Germline V gene lookup returns CDR1 DFQATT and CDR2 SNEGSKA (reference sequence). The CDR3 reads CSARALAGVTYEQYF. DNA for the CDR3: TGCAGTGCTAGGGCACTAGCGGGAGTAACCTACGAGCAGTACTTC.

The CDR3 protein is CASSYKGPGDIQYF. As DNA, the CDR3 is TGTGCCAGCAGTTACAAAGGGCCGGGGGACATTCAGTACTTC. The chain links TRBV6-5 to TRBJ2-4; a possible D gene is TRBD2 (6 bases). Looked up from germline, CDR1 is MNHEY and CDR2 is SVGAGI. The CDR3 length is 14 residues. Deletions cut 2 bases from V and 8 bases from J, with 13 bases between.

This sequence joins TRBV30 and TRBJ1-4; D unresolved. V lost 0 bases to trimming and J lost 8 bases, with 7 bases between them. The CDR3 sequence is 12 residues long. CDR1 is GTSNPN and CDR2 is SVGIG in the germline V gene (reference sequence). The CDR3 is CAWSVLDEKLFF. The CDR3 DNA is TGTGCCTGGAGTGTACTGGACGAAAAACTGTTTTTT. Full variable domain (remainder filled in from reference TRBV30 and TRBJ1-4): SQTIHQWPATLVQPVGSPLSLECTVEGTSNPNLYWYRQAAGRGLQLLFYSVGIGQISSEVPQNLSASRPQDRQFILSSKKLLLSDSGFYLCAWSVLDEKLFFGSGTQLSVL.

The table lists this clonotype with a few counts. The chain joins TRBV12-3 or TRBV12-4 to TRBJ2-7, with a weak D call TRBD2 (5 bases). This CDR3 is 11 amino acids long. Trimming pared 10 bases from V and 10 bases from J, leaving 17 bases between. Written as DNA, the CDR3 is TGTGCCACCTCGTTTTCGGGGATACAGTACTTC. Translating gives CATSFSGIQYF.

This clonotype was seen repeatedly, ten times or more. This chain links TRBV7-2 with TRBJ2-2, with a possible D match to TRBD1 (6 bases). Trimming left V 2 bases short and J 0 bases short, with 10 bases between. The germline gives CDR1 SGHTA, CDR2 FQGNSA. This CDR3 comprises 16 residues. For the CDR3, the DNA is TGTGCCAGCAGCTTAATTGGGGGCTCGAACACCGGGGAGCTGTTTTTT. This gives the protein CASSLIGGSNTGELFF. The whole variable domain, remainder taken from reference TRBV7-2 and TRBJ2-2, is GAGVSQSPSNKVTEKGKDVELRCDPISGHTALYWYRQSLGQGLEFLIYFQGNSAPDKSGLPSDRFSAERTGGSVSTLTIQRTQQEDSAVYLCASSLIGGSNTGELFFGEGSRLTVL.

The chain is built from TRBV20-1 and TRBJ2-7, with a weak D call TRBD1 (5 bases). V was cut by 0 bases and J by 2 bases, with 14 bases left in between. The CDR3 length is 15 residues. Germline V gene data show CDR1 as DFQATT and CDR2 as SNEGSKA (reference sequence). Written as DNA, the CDR3 is TGCAGTGCTAGAGATAGGGCAGGGTGGCCCTACGAGCAGTACTTC. This gives the protein CSARDRAGWPYEQYF.

This clonotype has ten or more counts. This sequence joins TRBV21-1 and TRBJ2-1; TRBD1, the table's D call, was not compared with the DNA. TRBV21-1 is given as a pseudogene. The CDR3 covers 14 residues. The CDR3 nucleotides are TGTGCCAGCAGCGTCCGGGACCACTTTCTAGAGCAGTTCTTC. Translation: CASSVRDHFLEQFF.

The V and J genes are TRBV29-1 and TRBJ2-2, with a tentative D call TRBD2 (7 bases). Deletions cut 3 bases from V and 5 bases from J, with 13 bases between. CDR1 is SQVTM and CDR2 is ANQGSEA in the germline V gene. This CDR3 is built from 14 residues. The CDR3 loop is CSVEWRGGTGELFF. CDR3 in DNA: TGCAGCGTTGAGTGGAGGGGGGGAACCGGGGAGCTGTTTTTT.

In regard to this clonotype: This may stem from a read error, because a much larger clone lies one nucleotide away. The chain employs TRBV7-2 and TRBJ2-4; 10 nucleotides line up with TRBD1. The CDR3 covers 15 residues. Germline V gene data show CDR1 as SGHTA and CDR2 as FQGNSA. The DNA for the CDR3 is TGTGCCAGCAGCTTAAGGGGGACAGGGGAAAACAGTCAGTACTTC. It specifies CASSLRGTGENSQYF.

This clonotype has more than one count but fewer than ten. The chain employs TRBV6-5 and TRBJ1-1, with 7 bases lining up with TRBD1. J lost 6 bases, V lost 8 bases, and 0 bases had no gene match. Germline V gene data show CDR1 as MNHEY and CDR2 as SVGAGI. The CDR3 runs 10 residues. DNA of the CDR3: TGTGCCAGCCAGGGGGCTGAAGCTTTCTTT. Encoded protein: CASQGAEAFF.

This clonotype was found many times. This sequence joins TRBV20-1 and TRBJ1-1; TRBD1 matches 10 bases. The CDR3 runs 15 residues. V trimming: 6 bases; J trimming: 6 bases; junction bases outside the gene matches: 13. CDR1 DFQATT and CDR2 SNEGSKA come from the germline V gene (reference sequence). The CDR3 spells CSAADSGTGAAEAFF. The CDR3 DNA follows: TGCAGTGCCGCCGACTCCGGGACAGGGGCGGCTGAAGCTTTCTTT.

This clonotype was detected a few times. The chain is built from TRBV20-1 and TRBJ1-3; TRBD1 aligns across 7 bases. Germline CDR1 is DFQATT and CDR2 is SNEGSKA (reference sequence). V was clipped by 3 bases and J by 4 bases; unmatched bases: 9. The CDR3 totals 15 residues. The CDR3 reads CSASAPTGKGNTIYF. CDR3 coding DNA: TGCAGTGCTAGTGCACCGACAGGGAAAGGAAACACCATATATTTT.

This clonotype was counted a few times. The chain couples TRBV6-1 to TRBJ2-7, with 7 bases fitting TRBD1. V lost 5 bases and J lost 3; bases outside the gene matches: 7. The germline CDR1 and CDR2 sequences are MNHNS and SASEGT. This CDR3 spans 14 amino acids. As DNA, the CDR3 is TGTGCCAGCAGTCGCCGGGACAGCAACTACGAGCAGTACTTC. Protein sequence: CASSRRDSNYEQYF.

This clonotype occurred many times. This chain connects TRBV12-3 or TRBV12-4 to TRBJ2-7, with D maybe TRBD2 (5 bases). With 5 bases removed from V and 6 bases from J, the gap between germline ends came to 14 bases. There are 13 residues in the CDR3. Here the CDR3 DNA reads TGTGCCAGCAGTCTTGTTTTTACTAGCGAGCAGTACTTC. Its protein is CASSLVFTSEQYF.

There are a few counts of this clonotype. The gene calls are TRBV28 and TRBJ2-1; 13 nucleotides align to TRBD2. CDR3 length equals 16 residues. Losses at the gene ends were 3 bases for V and 9 bases for J; bases not matched to a gene: 8. The germline CDR1 and CDR2 sequences are MDHEN and SYDVKM. Written as DNA, the CDR3 is TGTGCCAGCAGTTTGGGACTAGCGGGGACTCGCGGTGAGCAGTTCTTC. Protein: CASSLGLAGTRGEQFF.

This clonotype showed up just a few times. The J gene is TRBJ2-1, the V gene TRBV27; TRBD1 matches 9 bases. The germline V gene encodes CDR1 MNHEY and CDR2 SMNVEV (reference sequence). The J segment lost 5 bases and the V segment lost 2 bases, leaving 13 bases of the junction unmatched. The CDR3 is 18 residues long. The CDR3 DNA sequence: TGTGCCAGCAGTTTAGGGCGGATCCGGACAGGGGCGGACAATGAGCAGTTCTTC. This codes for CASSLGRIRTGADNEQFF.

In its sample, this clonotype was seen a few times. The CDR3 region is CSARDLKGGNQPQHF. CDR3 nucleotide sequence: TGCAGTGCTAGAGATCTTAAAGGGGGCAATCAGCCCCAGCATTTT. The V and J genes are TRBV20-1 and TRBJ1-5; a possible D gene is TRBD1 (5 bases). The CDR3 extends over 15 amino acids. CDR1 is DFQATT and CDR2 is SNEGSKA in the germline V gene (reference sequence). The V end lost 0 bases, the J end lost 2 bases, and 11 bases lay between the germline ends.

V usage is TRBV5-6 and J usage is TRBJ2-3; 7 bases match TRBD2. With 3 bases clipped from V and 3 bases from J, the junction kept 7 bases outside the gene matches. Germline V lookup: CDR1 SGHDT, CDR2 YYEEEE. The CDR3 covers 15 residues. CDR3 nucleotide sequence: TGTGCCAGCAGCTCGGGACTACCTGGTACAGATACGCAGTATTTT. It encodes CASSSGLPGTDTQYF.

This clonotype was seen more than once but under ten times. The chain recombines TRBV5-1 with TRBJ2-2; D unclear. The CDR3 spans 13 residues. The germline V gene has CDR1 SGHRS and CDR2 YFSETQ. V lost 0 bases and J lost 6, with 6 bases in between. CDR3 bases: TGCGCCAGCAGCTTGGGTCTCGCCGGGGAGCTGTTTTTT. Protein product: CASSLGLAGELFF.

The chain joins TRBV13 to TRBJ2-1; 8 bases map to TRBD2. CDR1 is PRHDT and CDR2 is FYEKMQ in the germline V gene (reference sequence). The V gene end was trimmed by 4 bases and the J gene end by 8 bases; junction bases not matched to a gene: 10. The CDR3 is 15 residues long. The CDR3: CASSSLGGRSDEQFF. CDR3 DNA: TGTGCCAGCAGCTCCCTAGGCGGGAGGAGCGATGAGCAGTTCTTC.

The V gene is TRBV12-3 or TRBV12-4, the J gene TRBJ2-1; 10 bases agree with TRBD1. V shed 7 bases, J shed 7 bases, and the junction held 10 bases outside the gene matches. The CDR3 sequence is 15 residues long. The CDR3 region has the DNA TGTGCCAGCACCCCCGACAGGGGGCGATGGAATGAGCAGTTCTTC. This sequence encodes CASTPDRGRWNEQFF.

This clonotype was detected a few times. The chain couples TRBV29-1 to TRBJ1-4; D is unresolved. CDR1 and CDR2 from the germline V gene are SQVTM and ANQGSEA. Trimming took off 4 bases at V and 8 bases at J, with 14 bases between the two ends. This CDR3 comprises 13 residues. The CDR3 loop reads CSVAGAGEEKLFF. CDR3 in DNA: TGCAGCGTTGCGGGAGCCGGGGAGGAAAAACTGTTTTTT.

The chain has TRBV3-1 and TRBJ2-4, with D maybe TRBD1 (6 bases). The germline gives CDR1 LGHDT, CDR2 YNNKEL (reference sequence). Trimming left V 11 bases short and J 0 bases short, with 26 bases between. CDR3 length: 18 amino acids. As DNA, the CDR3 is TGTGCCTCCTGCCACCAGACTGGACAGAAACTAGCCAAAAACATTCAGTACTTC. Its protein product is CASCHQTGQKLAKNIQYF.

The sample holds a few counts of this clonotype. This chain links TRBV18 with TRBJ2-1; D remains unclear. Germline CDR1 reads KGHSH; CDR2 reads LQKENI. This CDR3 spans 16 amino acids. Trimming stripped 1 base from V and 0 bases from J, with 10 bases between. CDR3 bases: TGTGCCAGCTCACCACGCCCCCCTCCCTCCTACAATGAGCAGTTCTTC. Its protein product is CASSPRPPPSYNEQFF.